These T cell receptor beta chains were read from a single sample in a study of CD8 T cells in ankylosing spondylitis. TCRdb re-called the 5' RACE reads with MiXCR, one entry per CDR3 protein. The repertoire consists of about 230,000 distinct CDR3 sequences, with 7.5% to 9.5% occurring once and the leading ten covering more than 4.5%. Sequenced input: blood, either unsorted or a sorted T cell fraction (not recorded which). The receptors stem from a female donor with ankylosing spondylitis or in good health (not recorded which). CDR3s include the opening cysteine and the closing phenylalanine or tryptophan. The D gene is left open where the match is weak. Size is stated for part of the rows, as once, few or many counts, or as a class when the clone is expanded.

CSVAGQGFVRALADTQYF	TGCAGCGTTGCTGGACAGGGTTTTGTGCGTGCATTGGCAGATACGCAGTATTTT	18	few	TRBJ2-3	TRBD1	TRBV29-1
CASSTGGNEAFF	TGTGCCAGCAGCACAGGGGGTAATGAAGCTTTCTTT	12	many	TRBJ1-1	TRBD1	TRBV5-5
CASGWGTGYTF	TGTGCCAGCGGGTGGGGTACAGGCTACACCTTC	11	many	TRBJ1-2	-	TRBV27
CASSRTSGGDEQFF	TGCGCCAGCAGCAGGACTAGCGGTGGGGACGAGCAGTTCTTC	14	many	TRBJ2-1	TRBD2	TRBV5-1
CASSWSPQGFEQYF	TGTGCCAGCAGCTGGAGTCCCCAGGGGTTCGAGCAGTACTTC	14	many	TRBJ2-7	-	TRBV5-5
CASSSRTQETQYF	TGTGCCAGCAGCTCTAGAACCCAAGAGACCCAGTACTTC	13	-	TRBJ2-5	-	TRBV7-2
CASSLTAGLPYNEQFF	TGTGCCAGCAGCTTAACCGCGGGACTTCCCTACAATGAGCAGTTCTTC	16	many	TRBJ2-1	-	TRBV13
CASRRGLAAINEQFF	TGCGCCAGCAGGCGGGGACTAGCGGCTATCAATGAGCAGTTCTTC	15	many	TRBJ2-1	TRBD2	TRBV5-1
CASSSPPGQGSNEQFF	TGTGCCAGCAGCTCCCCCCCGGGACAGGGGTCCAATGAGCAGTTCTTC	16	-	TRBJ2-1	TRBD1	TRBV5-4
CASSRTSGQSYNEQFF	TGCGCCAGCAGCCGGACTAGCGGGCAGTCCTACAATGAGCAGTTCTTC	16	many	TRBJ2-1	TRBD2	TRBV5-1
CASSPKLRTLQETQYF	TGTGCCAGCAGTCCAAAACTACGGACTTTACAAGAGACCCAGTACTTC	16	many	TRBJ2-5	-	TRBV27
CASSALGALAKNIQYF	TGTGCCAGCTCAGCTCTAGGAGCTCTAGCCAAAAACATTCAGTACTTC	16	many	TRBJ2-4	-	TRBV2
CSARDPLGTSILEQFF	TGCAGTGCTAGAGACCCGCTCGGCACCTCCATTTTAGAGCAGTTCTTC	16	many	TRBJ2-1	-	TRBV20-1
CASSPTPGTGGLGGELFF	TGTGCCAGCAGTCCGACCCCCGGGACAGGAGGTTTGGGCGGGGAGCTGTTTTTT	18	many	TRBJ2-2	TRBD1	TRBV12-3/TRBV12-4
CASSSSVSYNEQFF	TGTGCCAGCAGCTCAAGCGTATCCTACAATGAGCAGTTCTTC	14	many	TRBJ2-1	-	TRBV5-6
CATSRDFAGEQFF	TGTGCCACCAGCAGAGATTTTGCGGGTGAGCAGTTCTTC	13	many	TRBJ2-1	-	TRBV15
CATSRAQGWTEAFF	TGTGCCACCAGCAGAGCCCAGGGATGGACTGAAGCTTTCTTT	14	many	TRBJ1-1	-	TRBV15
CASSEYGTSGRDEQFF	TGTGCCAGCAGTGAATATGGAACTAGCGGGAGGGATGAGCAGTTCTTC	16	many	TRBJ2-1	TRBD2	TRBV25-1
CASSYGTSATGELFF	TGTGCCAGCAGTTACGGAACTAGCGCCACCGGGGAGCTGTTTTTT	15	many	TRBJ2-2	TRBD2	TRBV6-5
CASRTGTPQETQYF	TGTGCCAGCAGGACCGGGACTCCGCAAGAGACCCAGTACTTC	14	-	TRBJ2-5	-	TRBV2
CSAARDRDPYGYTF	TGCAGTGCGGCCCGGGACAGGGATCCCTATGGCTACACCTTC	14	many	TRBJ1-2	TRBD1	TRBV20-1
CASSLAASGADTQYF	TGTGCCAGCAGCTTAGCGGCGAGCGGGGCAGATACGCAGTATTTT	15	-	TRBJ2-3	TRBD2	TRBV7-2
CASSDLGARGSYEQYF	TGTGCCAGCAGTGACCTCGGGGCGCGGGGTTCCTACGAGCAGTACTTC	16	few	TRBJ2-7	-	TRBV6-1
CASSSPGQPTQTQYF	TGTGCCAGCAGCTCACCGGGACAACCGACTCAGACCCAGTACTTC	15	-	TRBJ2-5	-	TRBV7-9
CASSSELADTQYF	TGCGCCAGCAGCTCGGAATTAGCAGATACGCAGTATTTT	13	many	TRBJ2-3	-	TRBV5-1
CASSAGLFTDTQYF	TGTGCCAGCAGTGCGGGACTATTCACAGATACGCAGTATTTT	14	many	TRBJ2-3	TRBD2	TRBV6-1
CASSLRTTYEQYF	TGTGCCAGCAGCTTAAGGACTACCTACGAGCAGTACTTC	13	many	TRBJ2-7	-	TRBV7-6
CASSRGARTSGANVLTF	TGTGCCAGCAGCCGAGGGGCTAGGACCTCTGGGGCCAACGTCCTGACTTTC	17	few	TRBJ2-6	-	TRBV7-9
CASSESSGRANEQFF	TGTGCCAGCAGTGAATCTAGCGGGAGGGCCAATGAGCAGTTCTTC	15	few	TRBJ2-1	TRBD2	TRBV2
CSARRELNTEAFF	TGCAGTGCTAGACGGGAGTTGAACACTGAAGCTTTCTTT	13	many	TRBJ1-1	-	TRBV20-1
CSARLGGLETQYF	TGCAGTGCTAGACTAGGGGGATTGGAGACCCAGTACTTC	13	many	TRBJ2-5	-	TRBV20-1
CSGELAGAVSYNEQFF	TGCAGCGGGGAACTAGCGGGAGCGGTGTCCTACAATGAGCAGTTCTTC	16	many	TRBJ2-1	TRBD2	TRBV29-1
CSAGSGRDPETQYF	TGCAGTGCTGGTAGCGGGAGGGATCCCGAGACCCAGTACTTC	14	many	TRBJ2-5	TRBD2	TRBV20-1
CASSSDRVRAYNEQFF	TGCGCCAGCAGCTCGGACAGGGTGAGGGCCTACAATGAGCAGTTCTTC	16	many	TRBJ2-1	TRBD1	TRBV5-1
CAWSGGSVYTF	TGTGCCTGGAGTGGGGGCAGCGTCTACACCTTC	11	many	TRBJ1-2	-	TRBV30
CSATPRTRGGETQYF	TGCAGTGCTACTCCCCGGACTAGGGGTGGTGAGACCCAGTACTTC	15	many	TRBJ2-5	TRBD2	TRBV20-1
CASSEQRENTGELFF	TGTGCCAGCAGTGAACAGCGGGAGAACACCGGGGAGCTGTTTTTT	15	many	TRBJ2-2	TRBD2	TRBV2
CASSQAGARHNEQFF	TGTGCCAGCAGCCAAGCGGGAGCGCGTCACAATGAGCAGTTCTTC	15	many	TRBJ2-1	-	TRBV4-2
CASSQDTGPDTQYF	TGCGCCAGCAGCCAAGATACCGGGCCAGATACGCAGTATTTT	14	many	TRBJ2-3	-	TRBV4-3
CASSRGSATNEKLFF	TGTGCCAGCAGTCGAGGAAGCGCAACTAATGAAAAACTGTTTTTT	15	many	TRBJ1-4	-	TRBV28
CASSFSPADSHNEQFF	TGTGCCAGCAGTTTCTCCCCTGCGGACAGCCACAATGAGCAGTTCTTC	16	many	TRBJ2-1	-	TRBV28
CASHRAGNEKLFF	TGTGCCAGCCATCGGGCAGGGAATGAAAAACTGTTTTTT	13	many	TRBJ1-4	-	TRBV2
CASSPGLLSGHEQYF	TGTGCCAGCAGTCCTGGACTCCTCTCGGGCCACGAGCAGTACTTC	15	many	TRBJ2-7	-	TRBV5-6
CASLFWGAPYF	TGTGCCAGCCTCTTTTGGGGGGCCCCTTACTTC	11	-	TRBJ2-4	-	TRBV28
CASSLAQTGPGAFF	TGTGCCAGCAGTTTAGCCCAGACAGGGCCCGGGGCTTTCTTT	14	many	TRBJ1-1	TRBD1	TRBV12-3/TRBV12-4
CSVTTNEQFF	TGCAGTGTCACAACAAATGAGCAGTTCTTC	10	many	TRBJ2-1	-	TRBV20-1
CASSEARAGGTQTQYF	TGTGCCAGCAGTGAAGCGCGGGCGGGGGGCACCCAGACCCAGTACTTC	16	many	TRBJ2-5	TRBD2	TRBV6-1
CASSYGDRVNEKLFF	TGTGCCAGCAGTTACGGGGACAGGGTCAATGAAAAACTGTTTTTT	15	many	TRBJ1-4	TRBD1	TRBV6-5
CSARDGRQVIHSPLHF	TGCAGTGCTAGAGATGGAAGACAAGTAATACATTCACCCCTCCACTTT	16	-	TRBJ1-6	-	TRBV20-1
CASSPYRGSGTEAFF	TGCGCCAGCAGCCCGTACAGGGGATCGGGCACTGAAGCTTTCTTT	15	many	TRBJ1-1	TRBD1	TRBV4-3
CSGQGRLVKNIQYF	TGCAGCGGACAGGGCAGGTTGGTCAAAAACATTCAGTACTTC	14	many	TRBJ2-4	TRBD1	TRBV29-1
CASSLRSRPVYGYTF	TGTGCCAGCAGTTTGAGGTCCCGCCCCGTCTATGGCTACACCTTC	15	many	TRBJ1-2	-	TRBV28
CASSLTGDTQYF	TGTGCCAGCAGCTTGACGGGGGATACGCAGTATTTT	12	many	TRBJ2-3	-	TRBV5-4
CASIHTEAFF	TGTGCCAGCATACACACTGAAGCTTTCTTT	10	many	TRBJ1-1	-	TRBV12-3/TRBV12-4
CSVVEFQGAVEQYF	TGCAGCGTTGTCGAGTTCCAGGGGGCGGTCGAGCAGTACTTC	14	many	TRBJ2-7	TRBD1	TRBV29-1
CASSPQTGGLTDTQYF	TGTGCCAGCAGCCCGCAGACAGGGGGGTTGACAGATACGCAGTATTTT	16	-	TRBJ2-3	TRBD1	TRBV7-9
CASSHTSGFLNSEQYF	TGTGCCAGCAGCCACACCAGCGGGTTCCTCAATTCGGAGCAGTACTTC	16	many	TRBJ2-7	-	TRBV9
CASSLWWAAQETQYF	TGTGCCAGCAGTTTATGGTGGGCCGCACAAGAGACCCAGTACTTC	15	many	TRBJ2-5	-	TRBV28
CSVEWAGSRVHF	TGCAGCGTTGAATGGGCGGGGAGCCGGGTTCACTTC	12	many	TRBJ2-7	-	TRBV29-1
CASTQGDSYNSPLHF	TGTGCCAGCACTCAAGGGGACTCCTATAATTCACCCCTCCACTTT	15	few	TRBJ1-6	-	TRBV25-1